Detailed here is one T cell receptor beta chain. Losses at the gene ends were 8 bases for V and 2 bases for J; bases not matched to a gene: 16. Germline assignment: CDR1 SGHTA and CDR2 FQGNSA. CDR3 length: 18 amino acids. This record comes from a study of blood T cell repertoires in COVID-19. Study-wide context: Acute-phase and convalescent COVID-19 samples originated in the United States, Italy and Spain. In each case, the material was cDNA or gDNA derived from T cells, B-cell-depleted T cells, or PBMCs.

As processed by the authors: Reference gene primer amplification gave estimated nucleated cell counts. This table comes from immunoSEQ multiplex PCR, and its TCRdb copy is limited to in-frame clones, with some not included. The V and J calls and the clone size are those of that table, but D and trimming were determined from the DNA. This sample yields fewer than 250,000 clones, of which around 90% are seen a single time; around 6.5% belongs to the top ten. Sequencing used peripheral blood. This chain links TRBV7-2 with TRBJ2-5, with 11 bases aligning to TRBD2. The TCR comes from a man aged 55 to 69 who had recovered from COVID-19. The CDR3 sequence is CASGPRSGLAELQETQYF. The CDR3 DNA reads TGTGCCAGCGGGCCCCGTTCGGGACTAGCGGAGTTGCAAGAGACCCAGTACTTC.